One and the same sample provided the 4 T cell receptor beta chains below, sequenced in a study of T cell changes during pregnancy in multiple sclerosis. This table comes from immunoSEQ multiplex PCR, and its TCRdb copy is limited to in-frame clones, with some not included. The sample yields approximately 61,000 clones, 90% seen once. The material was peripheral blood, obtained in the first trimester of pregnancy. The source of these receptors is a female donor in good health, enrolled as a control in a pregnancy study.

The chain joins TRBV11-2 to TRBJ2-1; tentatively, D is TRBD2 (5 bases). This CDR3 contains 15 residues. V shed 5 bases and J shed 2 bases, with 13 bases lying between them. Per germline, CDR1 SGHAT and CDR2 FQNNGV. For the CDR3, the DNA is TGTGCCAGCAGCCCCTTGGACGGGGCCTACAATGAGCAGTTCTTC. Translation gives CASSPLDGAYNEQFF. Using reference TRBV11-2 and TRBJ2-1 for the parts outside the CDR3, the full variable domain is EAGVAQSPRYKIIEKRQSVAFWCNPISGHATLYWYQQILGQGPKLLIQFQNNGVVDDSQLPKDRFSAERLKGVDSTLKIQPAKLEDSAVYLCASSPLDGAYNEQFFGPGTRLTVL.

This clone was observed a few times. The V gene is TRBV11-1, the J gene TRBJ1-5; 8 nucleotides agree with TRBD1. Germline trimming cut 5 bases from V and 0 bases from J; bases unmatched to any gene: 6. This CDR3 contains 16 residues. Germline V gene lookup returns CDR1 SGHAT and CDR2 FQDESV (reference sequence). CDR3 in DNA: TGTGCCAGCAGCCACGGACAGGGAGATAGCAATCAGCCCCAGCATTTT. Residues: CASSHGQGDSNQPQHF.

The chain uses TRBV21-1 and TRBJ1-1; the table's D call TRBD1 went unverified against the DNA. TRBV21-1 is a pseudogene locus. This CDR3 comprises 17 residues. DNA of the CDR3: TGTGCCAGCAGCAAAGTCCCGGGACAGGGGGCGAGAACTGAAGCTTTCTTT. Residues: CASSKVPGQGARTEAFF.

For the CDR3, the DNA is TGTGCCTGGACCCGAGGGACAGACCATAATCAGCCCCAGCATTTT. Translated, it gives CAWTRGTDHNQPQHF. The gene calls are TRBV30 and TRBJ1-5; 7 bases fit TRBD1. With V trimmed by 4 bases and J by 4 bases, 10 bases remained unmatched. Per germline, CDR1 GTSNPN and CDR2 SVGIG (reference sequence). CDR3 length: 15 amino acids.